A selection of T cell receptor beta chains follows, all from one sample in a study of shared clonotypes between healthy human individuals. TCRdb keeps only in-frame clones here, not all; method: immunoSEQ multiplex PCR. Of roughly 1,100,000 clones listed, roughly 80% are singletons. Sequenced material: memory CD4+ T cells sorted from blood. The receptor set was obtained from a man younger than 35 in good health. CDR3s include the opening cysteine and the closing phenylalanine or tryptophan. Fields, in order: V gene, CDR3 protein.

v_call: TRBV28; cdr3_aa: CASSLIGWDYTF
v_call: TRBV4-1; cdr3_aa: CASSHRGGANTGELFF
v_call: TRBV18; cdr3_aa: CASSRFDGDTEAFF
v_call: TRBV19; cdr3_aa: CASSIGRGDEQYF
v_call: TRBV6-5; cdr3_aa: CASSPRPGRPQHF
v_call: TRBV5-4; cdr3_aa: CASSSDRGIQYF
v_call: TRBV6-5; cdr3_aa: CASSSPGLTLRGYTF
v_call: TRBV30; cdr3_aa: CAWSRDRNQPQHF
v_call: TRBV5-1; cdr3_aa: CASSPGTADQPQHF
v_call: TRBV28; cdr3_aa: CASSSLSRVSQYF
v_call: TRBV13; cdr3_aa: CASSERHGGAYGYTF
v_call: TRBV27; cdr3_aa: CASSPQLAGGYEQYF
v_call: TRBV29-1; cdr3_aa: CSVVGTQETQYF
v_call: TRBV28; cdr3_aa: CASSFHNSIVYSNQPQHF
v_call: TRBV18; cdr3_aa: CASSPPLSGATEAFF
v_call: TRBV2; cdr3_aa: CATGGRLNTDTQYF
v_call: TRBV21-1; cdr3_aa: CASTPLRQGHGIQYF
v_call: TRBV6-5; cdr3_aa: CASSYRDRDNEQFF
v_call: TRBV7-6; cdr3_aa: CASSQYTGELFF